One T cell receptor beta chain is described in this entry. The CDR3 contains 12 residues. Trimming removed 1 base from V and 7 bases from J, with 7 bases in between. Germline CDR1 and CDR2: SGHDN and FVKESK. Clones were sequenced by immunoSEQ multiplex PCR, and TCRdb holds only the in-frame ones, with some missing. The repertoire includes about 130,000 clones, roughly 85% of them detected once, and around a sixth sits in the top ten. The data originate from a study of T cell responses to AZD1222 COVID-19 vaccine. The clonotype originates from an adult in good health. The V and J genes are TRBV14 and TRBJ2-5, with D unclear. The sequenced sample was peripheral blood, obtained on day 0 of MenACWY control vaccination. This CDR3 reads CASSQVSGTQYF. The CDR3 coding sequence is TGTGCCAGCAGCCAAGTTTCCGGGACCCAGTACTTC.